The 8 T cell receptor beta chains reported below all come from one sample, sequenced in a study of T cells in Graves' hyperthyroidism and ophthalmopathy (dated by TCRdb to about 2019). Receptor libraries were prepared by multiplex PCR. The sequencer was an Illumina HiSeq 2000. The TCR beta CDR3 regions were amplified from RNA transcripts. The first round of RT-PCR for the TCR CDR3 was performed with the HTBI primer set and the Qiagen OneStep RT-PCR kit. TCRdb's own reprocessing of the public reads used fastp at Q25 and MiXCR and kept productive beta chains. All rows with the same CDR3 protein become a single entry with the most common DNA and genes. This sample comprises about 300,000 distinct CDR3 sequences, roughly 19% of them detected only once. The biggest ten clones account for under 45% of the sample. The specimen was blood. The receptors stem from a man over 45 with Graves' ophthalmopathy.

The chain uses TRBV29-1 and TRBJ2-5; TRBD2 agrees at 9 bases. The V segment lost 5 bases and the J segment 1 base; nucleotides outside the gene matches: 5. The germline CDR1 and CDR2 sequences are SQVTM and ANQGSEA. The CDR3 covers 14 residues. The CDR3 region has the DNA TGCAGCGTTACCGGACTAGCGACCCAAGAGACCCAGTACTTC. Amino acids: CSVTGLATQETQYF. Based on the CDR3 plus reference TRBV29-1 and TRBJ2-5, the full variable domain is SAVISQKPSRDICQRGTSLTIQCQVDSQVTMMFWYRQQPGQSLTLIATANQGSEATYESGFVIDKFPISRPNLTFSTLTVSNMSPEDSSIYLCSVTGLATQETQYFGPGTRLLVL.

Many counts were recorded for this clonotype. CDR3 in DNA: TGTGCCAGCACCAGCATGGTCTACGAGCAGTACTTC. This codes for CASTSMVYEQYF. The chain uses TRBV18 and TRBJ2-7; D unresolved. The CDR3 has 12 amino acids. V gave up 8 bases and J gave up 3 bases, with 11 bases separating them. The V gene's germline CDR1 is KGHSH and CDR2 LQKENI.

Ten or more counts support this clonotype. This rearrangement joins TRBV30 to TRBJ2-1; 8 nucleotides line up with TRBD2. Germline loops: CDR1 GTSNPN, CDR2 SVGIG (reference sequence). This CDR3 is built from 15 residues. The V segment lost 1 base and the J segment 6 bases; nucleotides outside the gene matches: 8. The CDR3: CAWSAIGTSGNEQFF. Written as DNA, the CDR3 is TGTGCCTGGAGTGCAATCGGGACTAGTGGCAATGAGCAGTTCTTC. The full variable domain, with the rest looked up from reference TRBV30 and TRBJ2-1, is SQTIHQWPATLVQPVGSPLSLECTVEGTSNPNLYWYRQAAGRGLQLLFYSVGIGQISSEVPQNLSASRPQDRQFILSSKKLLLSDSGFYLCAWSAIGTSGNEQFFGPGTRLTVL.

The J gene is TRBJ1-5, the V gene TRBV5-1; TRBD1 matches at 8 bases. Germline trimming cut 1 base from V and 6 bases from J; bases unmatched to any gene: 6. The V gene's germline CDR1 is SGHRS and CDR2 YFSETQ. This CDR3 is 15 amino acids long. The CDR3 DNA sequence: TGCGCCAGCAGCTTGAATGGACAGGGAGGTCAGCCCCAGCATTTT. Translated, it gives CASSLNGQGGQPQHF.

This chain links TRBV11-2 with TRBJ2-1; 8 bases are shared with TRBD2. Per the germline V gene, CDR1 is SGHAT and CDR2 is FQNNGV. The CDR3 contains 16 residues. J was trimmed by 4 bases and V by 5 bases; bases with no gene match: 10. The CDR3 reads CASSPGPVAGYNEQFF. The CDR3, as DNA: TGTGCCAGCAGCCCAGGCCCGGTAGCGGGATACAATGAGCAGTTCTTC.

V and J are TRBV27 and TRBJ2-1, with D perhaps assigned TRBD1 or TRBD2 (5 bases each). CDR1 is MNHEY and CDR2 is SMNVEV in the germline V gene (reference sequence). Trimming shortened V by 1 base and J by 5 bases, and 6 bases separated the two germline ends. There are 13 residues in the CDR3. The CDR3, as DNA: TGTGCCAGCAGTTTATGGGGGAACAATGAGCAGTTCTTC. Encoded protein: CASSLWGNNEQFF.

This chain uses TRBV19 with TRBJ2-7, with D possibly being TRBD2 (5 bases). V was clipped by 6 bases and J by 2 bases, with 14 bases between them. CDR3 length equals 14 residues. Germline-derived CDR1 and CDR2 are LNHDA and SQIVND (reference sequence). The CDR3 DNA reads TGTGCCAGTAGACGGGTGGGAGAGACCTACGAGCAGTACTTC. Amino acids: CASRRVGETYEQYF.

The V call is TRBV28, the J call TRBJ1-2; D is possibly TRBD1 (6 bases). The CDR3 extends over 14 amino acids. V was pared by 5 bases and J by 0 bases, with 10 bases between. The germline V gene encodes CDR1 MDHEN and CDR2 SYDVKM. CDR3 sequence reads: CASSTTGTNYGYTF. CDR3 nucleotide sequence: TGTGCCAGCAGTACTACAGGGACTAACTATGGCTACACCTTC.